This entry lists 20 T cell receptor beta chains sequenced from one sample in a study of T cell repertoires in cytomegalovirus infection. Their antigens remain unidentified. TCRdb fed the reads into MiXCR, producing one record per CDR3 protein. The profile covers about 360,000 distinct CDR3 sequences, with about a third appearing a single time and roughly 13% taken by the ten largest. The sequences come from cultured PBMCs, collected from culture after CMV antigen stimulation. The receptor source for this set is a human donor in good health (CMV status not recorded). Some clones in this sample may be carry-over from other donors' samples.

This clonotype was recorded many times. The chain employs TRBV6-2 or TRBV6-3 and TRBJ2-7, with D maybe TRBD2 (5 bases). CDR1 and CDR2 from the germline V gene are MNHEY and SVGEGT. The CDR3 spans 14 residues. Between the trimmed V and J ends, which lost 5 bases and 2 bases, there was a span of 13 bases. CDR3 nucleotides: TGTGCCAGCAGTCCACACAGCGGAGCCTACGAGCAGTACGTC. Its protein is CASSPHSGAYEQYV.

The CDR3 coding sequence is TGTGCCAGCAGCTTGTGGGGAGGGCTCCCTCAGGAGACCCAGTACTTC. Translated: CASSLWGGLPQETQYF. The chain combines TRBV5-6 with TRBJ2-5; 7 bases are shared with TRBD2. V was clipped by 1 base and J by 5 bases; unmatched bases: 11. Germline V gives CDR1 SGHDT, CDR2 YYEEEE. The CDR3 has 16 amino acids.

The rearrangement uses TRBV6-2 or TRBV6-3 and TRBJ1-5; D uncertain. Trimming shortened V by 0 bases and J by 0 bases, and 9 bases separated the two germline ends. Per germline, CDR1 MNHEY and CDR2 SVGEGT. The CDR3 length is 16 residues. The CDR3 coding sequence is TGTGCCAGCAGTTACTCGAAAGGATATAGCAATCAGCCCCAGCATTTT. It encodes CASSYSKGYSNQPQHF.

This sequence joins TRBV15 and TRBJ2-3, with a tentative D call TRBD1 (6 bases). Trimming removed 5 bases from V and 1 base from J, with 13 bases in between. The length of the CDR3 is 15 residues. Per germline, CDR1 LNHNV and CDR2 YYDKDF (reference sequence). The CDR3 nucleotides are TGTGCCACCAGCGAGCGACAGGTGGGCACAGATACGCAGTATTTT. Translating gives CATSERQVGTDTQYF.

The chain joins TRBV20-1 to TRBJ2-1; D is possibly TRBD2 (6 bases). CDR1 DFQATT and CDR2 SNEGSKA come from the germline V gene (reference sequence). The CDR3 covers 14 residues. The V and J ends lost 6 bases and 4 bases respectively, with 16 bases between them. CDR3 in amino acids: CSAGTGTLYNEQFF. DNA of the CDR3: TGCAGTGCGGGTACCGGGACTTTATACAATGAGCAGTTCTTC.

At least ten counts were recorded for this clonotype. CDR3 amino acids: CSARRNEQFF. In DNA form, the CDR3 reads TGCAGTGCTCGGCGTAATGAGCAGTTCTTC. The chain employs TRBV20-1 and TRBJ2-1; D uncertain. CDR1 DFQATT and CDR2 SNEGSKA come from the germline V gene (reference sequence). The germline V and J ends were trimmed by 5 bases and 7 bases, with 6 bases remaining between them. This CDR3 comprises 10 residues.

This chain uses TRBV20-1 with TRBJ2-1; 9 nucleotides line up with TRBD2. CDR3 length equals 14 residues. Germline-derived CDR1 and CDR2 are DFQATT and SNEGSKA (reference sequence). The junction had 3 bases not matched to a gene; V was cut back by 1 base and J by 5 bases. The CDR3 DNA reads TGCAGTGCTAGAGGACTAGCGGAAGACAATGAGCAGTTCTTC. As protein: CSARGLAEDNEQFF.

V usage is TRBV9 and J usage is TRBJ1-1; D is unresolved. The CDR3 is 14 residues long. The ends were cut back, 0 bases at V and 4 bases at J, with 10 bases in the middle. The germline V gene encodes CDR1 SGDLS and CDR2 YYNGEE. Here the CDR3 reads CASSVGGVVTEAFF. CDR3 in DNA: TGTGCCAGCAGCGTAGGCGGCGTGGTCACTGAAGCTTTCTTT.

This clonotype was seen a handful of times. V gene TRBV20-1 combines with J gene TRBJ2-3; the match to TRBD2 covers 14 bases. With V trimmed by 0 bases and J by 5 bases, 4 bases remained unmatched. Germline CDR1 and CDR2: DFQATT and SNEGSKA (reference sequence). This CDR3 is built from 16 residues. CDR3 residues: CSAREGGLAGVDTQYF. In nucleotides, the CDR3 is TGCAGTGCTAGAGAGGGGGGACTAGCGGGAGTAGATACGCAGTATTTT.

This clonotype was observed a few times. This rearrangement joins TRBV12-3 or TRBV12-4 to TRBJ2-1, with a tentative D call TRBD2 (6 bases). This CDR3 has 15 residues. The V gene lost 3 bases and the J gene lost 4 bases, with 13 bases spanning the gap. In DNA, the CDR3 is TGTGCCAGCAGTTTTTTACTGGGGGGTTACAATGAGCAGTTCTTC. It specifies CASSFLLGGYNEQFF.

The chain employs TRBV6-2 or TRBV6-3 and TRBJ2-3; 9 nucleotides align to TRBD2. The J segment lost 1 base and the V segment lost 6 bases, leaving 5 bases of the junction unmatched. This CDR3 spans 15 amino acids. CDR1 and CDR2 (germline): MNHEY, SVGEGT. CDR3 bases: TGTGCCAGCAGGGGGCCTAGCGGGGGCACAGATACGCAGTATTTT. This sequence encodes CASRGPSGGTDTQYF.

This clonotype was detected only a few times. The chain joins TRBV4-1 to TRBJ1-6; D may be TRBD1 (6 bases). This CDR3 is built from 14 residues. Germline lookup yields CDR1 MGHRA and CDR2 YSYEKL. Trimming left V 0 bases short and J 9 bases short, with 9 bases between. The CDR3 is CASSQDLRGSPLHF. CDR3 coding DNA: TGCGCCAGCAGCCAAGATCTCAGGGGTTCACCCCTCCACTTT.

In its sample, this clonotype was seen once. The chain recombines TRBV12-3 or TRBV12-4 with TRBJ1-2; D uncertain. Trimming took 6 bases from V and 3 from J, leaving 11 bases between them. This CDR3 is built from 13 residues. CDR3 nucleotide sequence: TGTGCCAGCAGGGACGACGGCGACTATGGCTACACCTTC. This gives the protein CASRDDGDYGYTF.

V and J are TRBV6-2 or TRBV6-3 and TRBJ1-4; TRBD1 aligns across 10 bases. CDR3 length: 15 amino acids. J gave up 5 bases and V 7 bases, and 7 bases lay outside the gene matches. Germline CDR1 MNHEY, CDR2 SVGEGT. The CDR3 DNA is TGTGCCAGCACCCGACAGGGGGCTGGGAATGAAAAACTGTTTTTT. Protein sequence: CASTRQGAGNEKLFF.

This sequence joins TRBV12-3 or TRBV12-4 and TRBJ1-2, with 8 bases identical to TRBD1. V gave up 7 bases and J gave up 4 bases; unmatched junction bases: 11. The CDR3 loop spans 15 amino acids. CDR3 region: CASTPDREDGYGYTF. The CDR3, as DNA: TGTGCCAGCACCCCGGACAGGGAGGATGGCTATGGCTACACCTTC.

The gene calls are TRBV28 and TRBJ2-3, with 7 nucleotides matching TRBD1. This CDR3 region has 14 residues. Per the germline V gene, CDR1 is MDHEN and CDR2 is SYDVKM. With 6 bases clipped from V and 1 base from J, the junction kept 4 bases outside the gene matches. CDR3 DNA sequence: TGTGCCAGCAGATGGGACAGTCGCACAGATACGCAGTATTTT. Translating gives CASRWDSRTDTQYF.

The chain carries TRBV11-2 and TRBJ2-2, with D maybe TRBD2 (5 bases). Germline V gene lookup returns CDR1 SGHAT and CDR2 FQNNGV. There are 13 residues in the CDR3. Trimming pared 8 bases from V and 4 bases from J, leaving 11 bases between. The CDR3 DNA follows: TGTGCCAGCGGCCCTCGGGGCACCGGGGAGCTGTTTTTT. This translates into CASGPRGTGELFF.

This clonotype was counted only a few times. This sequence joins TRBV6-2 or TRBV6-3 and TRBJ2-4; 10 bases are a match to TRBD2. Germline-derived CDR1 and CDR2 are MNHEY and SVGEGT. V shed 0 bases and J 0 bases; nucleotides not matched to a gene: 5. This CDR3 contains 18 residues. The CDR3 loop is CASSYSSSGSLAKNIQYF. CDR3 nucleotides: TGTGCCAGCAGTTACTCGTCTAGCGGGAGTTTAGCCAAAAACATTCAGTACTTC.

This clonotype was counted between two and nine times. The chain has TRBV7-6 and TRBJ2-7; D is unresolved. The CDR3 runs 14 residues. The germline gives CDR1 SGHVS, CDR2 FNYEAQ. The CDR3 region has the DNA TGTGCTAGCAGCTTGCCCCAAGACTGGGGCGAGCAGTACGTC. Its protein product is CASSLPQDWGEQYV.

This clonotype has just a few counts. This chain uses TRBV4-1 with TRBJ1-4; D is unclear. The CDR3 is 14 residues long. The germline V gene has CDR1 MGHRA and CDR2 YSYEKL. The V end lost 0 bases, the J end lost 10 bases, and 12 bases lay between the germline ends. The CDR3 is CASSQEIGVGKLFF. Here the CDR3 DNA reads TGCGCCAGCAGCCAAGAAATTGGGGTGGGAAAACTGTTTTTT.